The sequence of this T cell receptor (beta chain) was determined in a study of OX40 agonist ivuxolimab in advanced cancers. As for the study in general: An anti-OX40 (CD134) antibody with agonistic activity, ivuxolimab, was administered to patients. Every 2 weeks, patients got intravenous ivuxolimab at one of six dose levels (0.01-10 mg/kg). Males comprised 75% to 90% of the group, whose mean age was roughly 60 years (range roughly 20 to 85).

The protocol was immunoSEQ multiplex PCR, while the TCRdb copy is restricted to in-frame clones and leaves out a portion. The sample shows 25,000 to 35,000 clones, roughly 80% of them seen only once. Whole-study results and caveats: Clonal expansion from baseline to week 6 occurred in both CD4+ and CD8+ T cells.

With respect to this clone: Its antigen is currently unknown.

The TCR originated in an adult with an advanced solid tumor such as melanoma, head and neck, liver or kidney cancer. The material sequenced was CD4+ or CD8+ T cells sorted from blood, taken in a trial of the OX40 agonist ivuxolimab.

CDR3 DNA sequence: TGTGCCAGCTCACGTCTAGCGGGAAGTGATGAGCAGTTCTTC. It yields the protein CASSRLAGSDEQFF. V is TRBV18 and J is TRBJ2-1; 9 nucleotides match TRBD2. The germline gives CDR1 KGHSH, CDR2 LQKENI. This CDR3 contains 14 residues. J was trimmed by 8 bases and V by 4 bases; bases with no gene match: 6.